The 27 T cell receptor beta chains in this list originate from one sample, sequenced in a study of control samples from healthy donors and cancer patients. Produced via immunoSEQ multiplex PCR; TCRdb's table is partial and in-frame only. The sample has 65,000 to 75,000 clones; about 90% are singletons. The sample comprised blood. All receptors come from a woman in her 50s in good health.

The genes are TRBV4-1 and TRBJ2-3; perhaps TRBD1 as D (6 bases). From germline, CDR1 is MGHRA and CDR2 YSYEKL. This CDR3 has 16 residues. Trimming cost V 0 bases and J 2 bases, with 12 bases left between them. This CDR3 is CASSQEGQGLTDTQYF. As DNA, the CDR3 is TGCGCCAGCAGCCAAGAGGGCCAGGGGCTCACAGATACGCAGTATTTT.

V gene TRBV2 combines with J gene TRBJ2-1; TRBD1 agrees at 12 bases. Germline V gene sequence: CDR1 SNHLY, CDR2 FYNNEI. J gave up 9 bases and V 6 bases, and 9 bases lay outside the gene matches. This CDR3 is built from 15 residues. CDR3 region: CASRATGTGGSEQFF. The CDR3, as DNA: TGTGCCAGCAGAGCAACAGGGACAGGGGGCAGTGAGCAGTTCTTC. The whole variable domain, remainder taken from reference TRBV2 and TRBJ2-1, is EPEVTQTPSHQVTQMGQEVILRCVPISNHLYFYWYRQILGQKVEFLVSFYNNEISEKSEIFDDQFSVERPDGSNFTLKIRSTKLEDSAMYFCASRATGTGGSEQFFGPGTRLTVL.

This chain joins TRBV6-5 and TRBJ2-1; D unresolved. The V gene's germline CDR1 is MNHEY and CDR2 SVGAGI. V lost 5 bases, J lost 2 bases, and 4 bases lay in between. This CDR3 is 12 amino acids long. The CDR3 DNA reads TGTGCCAGCAGTCGACCCTACAATGAGCAGTTCTTC. This encodes CASSRPYNEQFF.

This clone was seen only once. This specimen includes other DNA sequences encoding the same CDR3. Here the CDR3 reads CASSQDGDQPQHF. The CDR3 DNA reads TGTGCCAGCAGCCAAGATGGCGATCAGCCCCAGCATTTT. The rearrangement links TRBV3-1 (or the pseudogene TRBV3-2) to TRBJ1-5; D is uncertain. Trimming shortened V by 0 bases and J by 5 bases, and 5 bases separated the two germline ends. Germline V gene data show CDR1 as LGHDT and CDR2 as YNNKEL (reference sequence). CDR3 length: 13 residues.

The chain links TRBV9 to TRBJ2-1; TRBD2 matches 11 bases. Germline V lookup: CDR1 SGDLS, CDR2 YYNGEE. Unmatched junction bases numbered 6, after V lost 2 bases and J lost 14 bases. The CDR3 loop spans 13 amino acids. CDR3 in amino acids: CASSVGSGRAEFF. For the CDR3, the DNA is TGTGCCAGCAGCGTTGGTAGCGGGAGGGCCGAGTTCTTC.

On this clone itself: One end of the junction is discordant with germline, which a read error may explain. The chain uses TRBV6-1 and TRBJ1-1, with D maybe TRBD1 (6 bases). This CDR3 region has 13 residues. Germline CDR1 MNHNS, CDR2 SASEGT. In DNA, the CDR3 is TGTGCCGGCAGTGATCAGGGGTACACTGAAGCTTTCTTT. Translated: CAGSDQGYTEAFF.

This chain uses TRBV3-1 (or the pseudogene TRBV3-2) with TRBJ2-3; TRBD2 aligns across 9 bases. After removal of 0 bases from V and 0 bases from J, the junction contained 16 bases not matched to a gene. The CDR3 is 21 residues long. Germline CDR1 is LGHDT and CDR2 is YNNKEL (reference sequence). This chain's CDR3 is CASSQDGLAGSRGPSTDTQYF. The DNA of the CDR3 is TGTGCCAGCAGCCAAGACGGCCTAGCGGGATCCCGGGGCCCTAGCACAGATACGCAGTATTTT.

V usage is TRBV7-8 and J usage is TRBJ1-5; maybe TRBD1 (5 bases). V lost 4 bases, J lost 3 bases, and 10 bases lay in between. Germline CDR1 reads SGHVS; CDR2 reads FQNEAQ. The CDR3 length is 14 residues. CDR3 loop: CASSSSGNNQPQHF. In DNA, the CDR3 is TGTGCCAGCAGCTCCTCAGGGAACAATCAGCCCCAGCATTTT.

The chain uses TRBV10-3 and TRBJ1-5; 9 nucleotides line up with TRBD1. The CDR3 is 15 amino acids. In germline, CDR1 is ENHRY, CDR2 SYGVKD. J was trimmed by 0 bases and V by 8 bases; bases with no gene match: 5. The CDR3 loop is CAIGTGSFSNQPQHF. DNA of the CDR3: TGTGCCATCGGGACAGGGTCTTTTAGCAATCAGCCCCAGCATTTT.

This clone was found a few times. The chain couples TRBV6-1 to TRBJ2-7; perhaps D is TRBD1 or TRBD2 (5 bases each). In germline, CDR1 is MNHNS, CDR2 SASEGT. The CDR3 length is 14 residues. With 1 base removed from V and 2 bases from J, the gap between germline ends came to 9 bases. The CDR3 DNA reads as TGTGCCAGCAGTGAAGGTCGGGGCCCCTACGAGCAGTACTTC. Translating gives CASSEGRGPYEQYF.

The genes are TRBV6-5 and TRBJ2-2, with a tentative D call TRBD1 (5 bases). The CDR3 sequence is 13 residues long. Trimming removed 5 bases from V and 5 bases from J, with 9 bases in between. Germline assignment: CDR1 MNHEY and CDR2 SVGAGI. In nucleotides, the CDR3 is TGTGCCAGCAGTATTTCAGGGACCGGGGAGCTGTTTTTT. Translation gives CASSISGTGELFF.

The gene calls are TRBV4-1 and TRBJ1-4; D is unclear. Trimming removed 0 bases at V and 7 bases at J, with 15 bases between. CDR1 is MGHRA and CDR2 is YSYEKL in the germline V gene. The CDR3 contains 16 residues. The CDR3 coding sequence is TGCGCCAGCAGCCAAGATCTGCCCTCGGCAGGTGAAAAACTGTTTTTT. Its translation is CASSQDLPSAGEKLFF.

V usage is TRBV6-5 and J usage is TRBJ2-3, with D possibly matching TRBD1 (5 bases). Trimming removed 5 bases from V and 6 bases from J, with 15 bases in between. The germline CDR1 and CDR2 sequences are MNHEY and SVGAGI. The CDR3 is 14 amino acids. This CDR3 is CASSLQYKGDTQYF. DNA of the CDR3: TGTGCCAGCAGTCTCCAGTACAAGGGGGATACGCAGTATTTT.

The chain employs TRBV6-1 and TRBJ1-1; D is unclear. The CDR3 covers 13 residues. The V and J ends lost 3 bases and 1 base respectively, with 6 bases between them. Germline V gene data show CDR1 as MNHNS and CDR2 as SASEGT. The CDR3 nucleotides read TGTGCCAGCAGTGAGCCCTGGAACACTGAAGCTTTCTTT. This gives the protein CASSEPWNTEAFF.

The CDR3 spells CASSEAVRGEQFF. The CDR3 DNA is TGTGCCAGCAGTGAAGCGGTCCGGGGTGAGCAGTTCTTC. This chain connects TRBV6-1 to TRBJ2-1, with a possible D match to TRBD2 (5 bases). This CDR3 region has 13 residues. The V end was cut by 0 bases, the J end by 9 bases, with 9 bases between. The germline V gene has CDR1 MNHNS and CDR2 SASEGT.

This rearrangement joins TRBV18 to TRBJ2-5; the D call may be TRBD1 or TRBD2 (5 bases each). Germline assignment: CDR1 KGHSH and CDR2 LQKENI. The V end lost 1 base, the J end lost 5 bases, and 8 bases lay between the germline ends. This CDR3 contains 13 residues. CDR3 in amino acids: CASSPRGEETQYF. CDR3 DNA sequence: TGTGCCAGCTCACCACGAGGGGAGGAGACCCAGTACTTC.

CDR3 region: CASSPLTDTGNTIYF. CDR3 nucleotide sequence: TGTGCCAGCTCACCGTTAACAGACACTGGAAACACCATATATTTT. This chain joins TRBV18 and TRBJ1-3; D gene ambiguous. Trimming pared 3 bases from V and 2 bases from J, leaving 11 bases between. Germline CDR1 reads KGHSH; CDR2 reads LQKENI. This CDR3 contains 15 residues.

The genes are TRBV25-1 and TRBJ1-6; 7 bases fit TRBD1. The trim removed 4 bases at V and 6 bases at J, leaving 0 bases unmatched. The CDR3 is 13 residues long. Germline V gene lookup returns CDR1 MGHDK and CDR2 SYGVNS. The CDR3 nucleotides are TGTGCCAGCAGTGGACAGGGTAATTCACCCCTCCACTTT. Its protein product is CASSGQGNSPLHF.

This rearrangement joins TRBV11-2 to TRBJ2-5; the D gene is possibly TRBD2 (5 bases). V lost 1 base to trimming and J lost 4 bases, with 10 bases between them. Germline V gives CDR1 SGHAT, CDR2 FQNNGV. The CDR3 runs 14 residues. CDR3 sequence: CASSLGGASETQYF. CDR3 bases: TGTGCCAGCAGCTTAGGGGGAGCTTCAGAGACCCAGTACTTC. Based on the CDR3 plus reference TRBV11-2 and TRBJ2-5, the full variable domain is EAGVAQSPRYKIIEKRQSVAFWCNPISGHATLYWYQQILGQGPKLLIQFQNNGVVDDSQLPKDRFSAERLKGVDSTLKIQPAKLEDSAVYLCASSLGGASETQYFGPGTRLLVL.

The chain combines TRBV28 with TRBJ1-5; D is undetermined. Germline lookup yields CDR1 MDHEN and CDR2 SYDVKM. The CDR3 spans 14 residues. V lost 3 bases, J lost 6 bases, and 12 bases lay in between. Written as DNA, the CDR3 is TGTGCCAGCAGTTTGAGTCCAAAGGGTCAGCCCCAGCATTTT. Translation: CASSLSPKGQPQHF.

The chain couples TRBV11-1 to TRBJ2-5; 10 positions agree with TRBD2. The ends lost 5 bases at V and 5 bases at J; junction bases unmatched: 2. Germline CDR1 reads SGHAT; CDR2 reads FQDESV (reference sequence). The CDR3 length is 13 residues. DNA for the CDR3: TGTGCCAGCAGCACTAGCGGGGAGGAGACCCAGTACTTC. Translated: CASSTSGEETQYF.

This chain joins TRBV7-9 and TRBJ1-6; a possible D gene is TRBD1 (5 bases). Germline CDR1 reads SEHNR; CDR2 reads FQNEAQ (reference sequence). The V gene lost 5 bases and the J gene lost 8 bases, with 10 bases spanning the gap. The CDR3 loop spans 13 amino acids. DNA for the CDR3: TGTGCCAGCAGCAACGAGGGGTATTCACCCCTCCACTTT. Protein product: CASSNEGYSPLHF.

The CDR3 DNA follows: TGTGCCAGCAGTGCCAAAAGAGTAGCGGGAGGGCCGGGCGATGAGCAGTTCTTC. As protein: CASSAKRVAGGPGDEQFF. The chain combines TRBV6-1 with TRBJ2-1; 11 positions agree with TRBD2. This CDR3 contains 18 residues. Germline-derived CDR1 and CDR2 are MNHNS and SASEGT. V was pared by 4 bases and J by 8 bases, with 16 bases of the junction left unmatched.

About this clone: The junction departs from the called germline gene at one end, perhaps through a read error. The chain has TRBV10-3 and TRBJ2-7; 10 bases fit TRBD1. CDR1 and CDR2 (germline): ENHRY, SYGVKD. The CDR3 extends over 14 amino acids. The CDR3 region is CAVSGDRGSYEQYF. As DNA, the CDR3 is TGTGCCGTCAGCGGGGACAGGGGCTCCTACGAGCAGTACTTC.

This chain uses TRBV6-5 with TRBJ2-1; TRBD2 aligns across 14 bases. Germline CDR1 and CDR2: MNHEY and SVGAGI. CDR3 length: 15 residues. Losses at the gene ends were 5 bases for V and 12 bases for J; bases not matched to a gene: 9. This chain's CDR3 is CASSRPGLAGARQFF. The DNA of the CDR3 is TGTGCCAGCAGTAGGCCGGGACTAGCGGGAGCCCGGCAGTTCTTC.

This chain joins TRBV5-1 and TRBJ1-4; 8 bases are a match to TRBD1. V was clipped by 5 bases and J by 5 bases; unmatched bases: 5. The CDR3 sequence is 14 residues long. Germline V gene sequence: CDR1 SGHRS, CDR2 YFSETQ. For the CDR3, the DNA is TGCGCCAGCAGACCGGGACAGGAAAATGAAAAACTGTTTTTT. This codes for CASRPGQENEKLFF. The full variable domain, rest sourced from reference TRBV5-1 and TRBJ1-4, is KAGVTQTPRYLIKTRGQQVTLSCSPISGHRSVSWYQQTPGQGLQFLFEYFSETQRNKGNFPGRFSGRQFSNSRSEMNVSTLELGDSALYLCASRPGQENEKLFFGSGTQLSVL.

The rearrangement uses TRBV18 and TRBJ1-1; 7 bases line up with TRBD1. J gave up 1 base and V 3 bases, and 2 bases lay outside the gene matches. Germline values: CDR1 KGHSH, CDR2 LQKENI. The CDR3 contains 14 residues. The CDR3 sequence: CASSPDRANTEAFF. Written as DNA, the CDR3 is TGTGCCAGCTCACCCGACAGGGCGAACACTGAAGCTTTCTTT.